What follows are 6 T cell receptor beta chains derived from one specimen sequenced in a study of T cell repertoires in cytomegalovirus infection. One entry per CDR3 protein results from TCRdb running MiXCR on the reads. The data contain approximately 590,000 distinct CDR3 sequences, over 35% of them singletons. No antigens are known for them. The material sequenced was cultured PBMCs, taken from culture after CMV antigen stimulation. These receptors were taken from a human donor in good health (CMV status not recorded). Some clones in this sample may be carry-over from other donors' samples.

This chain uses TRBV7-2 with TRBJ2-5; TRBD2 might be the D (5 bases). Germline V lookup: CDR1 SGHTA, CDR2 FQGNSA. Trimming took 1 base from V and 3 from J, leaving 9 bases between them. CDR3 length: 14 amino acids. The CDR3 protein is CASSLVPAEETQYF. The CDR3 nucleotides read TGTGCCAGCAGCTTAGTGCCAGCGGAAGAGACCCAGTACTTC.

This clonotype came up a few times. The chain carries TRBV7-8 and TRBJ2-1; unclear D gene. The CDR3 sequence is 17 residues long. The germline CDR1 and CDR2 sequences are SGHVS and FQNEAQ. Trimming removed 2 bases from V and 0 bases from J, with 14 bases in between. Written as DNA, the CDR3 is TGTGCCAGCAGCTTAAGCCCGGGCCGGAGCTCCTACAATGAGCAGTTCTTC. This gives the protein CASSLSPGRSSYNEQFF.

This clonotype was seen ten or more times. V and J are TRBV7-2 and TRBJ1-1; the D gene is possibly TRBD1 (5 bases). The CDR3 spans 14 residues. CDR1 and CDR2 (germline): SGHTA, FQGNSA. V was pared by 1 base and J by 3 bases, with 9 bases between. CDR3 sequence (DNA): TGTGCCAGCAGCTTAGTCGGGGGGGACACTGAAGCTTTCTTT. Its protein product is CASSLVGGDTEAFF.

The chain's CDR3 is CASSPTGTSGLSGELFF. CDR3 nucleotides: TGTGCCAGCAGTCCAACCGGGACTAGCGGCTTAAGCGGGGAGCTGTTTTTT. The V call is TRBV5-6, the J call TRBJ2-2, with TRBD2 matching 11 bases. Germline trimming cut 5 bases from V and 7 bases from J; bases unmatched to any gene: 13. The CDR3 extends over 17 amino acids. Germline assignment: CDR1 SGHDT and CDR2 YYEEEE.

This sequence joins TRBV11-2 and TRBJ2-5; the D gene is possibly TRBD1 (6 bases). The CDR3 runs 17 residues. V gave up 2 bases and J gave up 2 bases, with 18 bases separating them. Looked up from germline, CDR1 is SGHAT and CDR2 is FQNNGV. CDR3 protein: CASSLRWRQADQETQYF. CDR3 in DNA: TGTGCCAGCAGCTTAAGATGGAGACAGGCCGATCAAGAGACCCAGTACTTC.

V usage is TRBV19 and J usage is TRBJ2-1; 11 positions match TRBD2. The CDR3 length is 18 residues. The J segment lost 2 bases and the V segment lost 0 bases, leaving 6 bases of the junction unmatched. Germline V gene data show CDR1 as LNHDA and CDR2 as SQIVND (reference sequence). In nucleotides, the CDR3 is TGTGCCAGTAGTATAGACCCCCCTAGCGGGGGGCCCTACAATGAGCAGTTCTTC. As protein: CASSIDPPSGGPYNEQFF.